One sample yielded the 18 T cell receptor beta chains listed below, sequenced in a study of metastatic and nonmetastatic thyroid tumors. Not a single patient had been given any form of treatment at any point before undergoing thyroid surgery. Via MiXCR, TCRdb re-called the PCR reads. The table shows over 20,000 clones, with about 15% occurring only once. The sequenced sample was blood. Receptors were obtained from a female donor with papillary thyroid cancer or a benign thyroid nodule (not recorded which). Some clones in this sample may be carry-over from other donors' samples.

This clone was found many times. The rearrangement uses TRBV7-6 and TRBJ2-5, with 14 bases lining up with TRBD2. The germline V gene encodes CDR1 SGHVS and CDR2 FNYEAQ. With V trimmed by 1 base and J by 5 bases, 9 bases remained unmatched. This CDR3 has 18 amino acids. The chain's CDR3 is CASSLGRLAGGLGETQYF. The CDR3 region has the DNA TGTGCCAGCAGCTTAGGTCGACTAGCGGGGGGGCTGGGGGAGACCCAGTACTTC. The full variable domain, rest sourced from reference TRBV7-6 and TRBJ2-5, is GAGVSQSPRYKVTKRGQDVALRCDPISGHVSLYWYRQALGQGPEFLTYFNYEAQQDKSGLPNDRFSAERPEGSISTLTIQRTEQRDSAMYRCASSLGRLAGGLGETQYFGPGTRLLVL.

This clone has only a few counts. The chain carries TRBV6-1 and TRBJ2-7, with D perhaps given as TRBD1 or TRBD2 (5 bases each). This CDR3 is 15 amino acids long. The V end was cut by 2 bases, the J end by 4 bases, with 15 bases between. Germline lookup yields CDR1 MNHNS and CDR2 SASEGT. The CDR3 nucleotides are TGTGCCAGCAGTGAATACCGGGACGGAAATTACGAGCAGTACTTC. Translated: CASSEYRDGNYEQYF.

The chain has TRBV28 and TRBJ2-7; a weak D match, TRBD2 (5 bases). Germline lookup yields CDR1 MDHEN and CDR2 SYDVKM. This CDR3 contains 14 residues. The V end was cut by 3 bases, the J end by 3 bases, with 12 bases between. CDR3 sequence reads: CASSLEVGDYEQYF. CDR3 in DNA: TGTGCCAGCAGTTTGGAGGTTGGGGACTACGAGCAGTACTTC.

Notes on this clone: Its ends do not fully match the called genes, so a read error is possible. Here the CDR3 DNA reads TGTGTCAGCAGCGGTGGCAGGAGGGGAACCACCATATATTTT. Translating it yields CVSSGGRRGTTIYF. The chain combines TRBV12-3 or TRBV12-4 with TRBJ1-3; weak D call: TRBD1 (5 bases). This CDR3 region has 14 residues.

This clone has a single count. The chain joins TRBV30 to TRBJ2-7; TRBD1 matches 8 bases. There are 15 residues in the CDR3. The V gene's germline CDR1 is GTSNPN and CDR2 SVGIG (reference sequence). V dropped 2 bases and J dropped 5; count of bases not matched to a gene: 11. The CDR3 region is CAWSPLGQGGDEQYF. The CDR3 bases are TGTGCCTGGAGTCCCTTAGGACAGGGTGGGGACGAGCAGTACTTC.

By its share, this clone is medium-sized. J is TRBJ1-1 and V is TRBV10-1; tentative D call: TRBD1 (6 bases). V was cut by 0 bases and J by 5 bases, with 10 bases left in between. CDR1 and CDR2 (germline): WNHNN, SYGVQD (reference sequence). This CDR3 is 14 amino acids long. This CDR3 is CASSESQGSTEAFF. The DNA for the CDR3 is TGCGCCAGCAGTGAGTCCCAGGGGAGTACTGAAGCTTTCTTT.

Many counts were recorded for this clone. J is TRBJ2-5 and V is TRBV4-2; 7 nucleotides match TRBD2. Germline V gene data show CDR1 as LGHNA and CDR2 as YNFKEQ. The CDR3 is 14 residues long. The trim removed 1 base at V and 4 bases at J, leaving 3 bases unmatched. DNA for the CDR3: TGTGCCAGCAGCCAAGGGGCGGGGGTAGAGACCCAGTACTTC. It specifies CASSQGAGVETQYF.

DNA of the CDR3: TGTGCCAGCAGCTTTACTCCGAGCGGGACGGCTAACACCGTGGATCTGTTTTTT. Residues: CASSFTPSGTANTVDLFF. The genes are TRBV7-3 and TRBJ2-2; 7 bases are a match to TRBD2. Germline V gene sequence: CDR1 SGHTA, CDR2 FQGTGA. J gave up 14 bases and V 3 bases, and 24 bases lay outside the gene matches. The CDR3 length is 18 residues.

Within the sample, this clone is medium-sized. This sequence joins TRBV15 and TRBJ2-7, with D unclear. This CDR3 contains 13 residues. The germline gives CDR1 LNHNV, CDR2 YYDKDF (reference sequence). With 3 bases removed from V and 1 base from J, the gap between germline ends came to 7 bases. The CDR3 DNA sequence: TGTGCCACCAGCAGGGATATTTCCTACGAGCAGTACTTC. The encoded protein is CATSRDISYEQYF.

This clone was recorded many times. The chain joins TRBV30 to TRBJ2-3; D is undetermined. V shed 2 bases and J shed 2 bases, with 5 bases lying between them. Germline V gene data show CDR1 as GTSNPN and CDR2 as SVGIG (reference sequence). The CDR3 has 12 residues. CDR3 in amino acids: CAWSMNTDTQYF. CDR3 DNA: TGTGCCTGGAGTATGAACACAGATACGCAGTATTTT.

This clone was detected ten times or more. The V call is TRBV5-1, the J call TRBJ1-1; possibly TRBD1 for D (5 bases). This CDR3 region has 14 residues. Germline CDR1 reads SGHRS; CDR2 reads YFSETQ. Trimming took 0 bases from V and 2 from J, leaving 8 bases between them. The DNA of the CDR3 is TGCGCCAGCAGCTTGGAGGGACTAAACACTGAAGCTTTCTTT. Translating it yields CASSLEGLNTEAFF.

This clone occurred many times. The chain is built from TRBV3-1 and TRBJ1-1, with 9 bases fitting TRBD1. The CDR3 runs 15 residues. Looked up from germline, CDR1 is LGHDT and CDR2 is YNNKEL (reference sequence). The V segment lost 7 bases and the J segment 4 bases; nucleotides outside the gene matches: 10. CDR3 residues: CASTPSPTGGTEAFF. For the CDR3, the DNA is TGTGCCAGCACCCCATCTCCGACAGGGGGCACTGAAGCTTTCTTT.

Details on this clone: The germline gene is not matched at one end of the junction; a read error may be the cause. The chain couples TRBV12-3 or TRBV12-4 to TRBJ2-1; 10 bases are a match to TRBD2. CDR3 length equals 16 residues. CDR3 in amino acids: CSSSLVPSGGWDEQFF. In nucleotides, the CDR3 is TGTTCCAGCAGTTTAGTCCCTAGCGGGGGTTGGGATGAGCAGTTCTTC.

The chain recombines TRBV3-1 with TRBJ2-7; no firm D call. The length of the CDR3 is 13 residues. The germline CDR1 and CDR2 sequences are LGHDT and YNNKEL (reference sequence). The germline V and J ends were trimmed by 3 bases and 3 bases, with 9 bases remaining between them. The CDR3: CASSHYGVYEQYF. DNA for the CDR3: TGTGCCAGCAGCCACTATGGAGTCTACGAGCAGTACTTC.

This clone was seen more than once but under ten times. The chain couples TRBV29-1 to TRBJ1-5, with 8 bases that match TRBD1. Germline V gives CDR1 SQVTM, CDR2 ANQGSEA. The CDR3 extends over 14 amino acids. The V and J ends lost 7 bases and 2 bases, in that order; junction bases with no gene match: 7. For the CDR3, the DNA is TGCAGCGGCCCGGACAGGGCTGGCAATCAGCCCCAGCATTTT. This sequence encodes CSGPDRAGNQPQHF. The variable domain in full, with the rest retrieved from reference TRBV29-1 and TRBJ1-5, is SAVISQKPSRDICQRGTSLTIQCQVDSQVTMMFWYRQQPGQSLTLIATANQGSEATYESGFVIDKFPISRPNLTFSTLTVSNMSPEDSSIYLCSGPDRAGNQPQHFGDGTRLSIL.

This clone was seen many times. This sequence may be a read error, since a much larger clone differs from it by one base. Other DNA sequences in the sample encode the same CDR3. The chain combines TRBV28 with TRBJ2-7; D is ambiguous. Germline CDR1 MDHEN, CDR2 SYDVKM. Deletions cut 5 bases from V and 3 bases from J, with 23 bases between. This CDR3 spans 17 amino acids. The DNA of the CDR3 is TGTGCCAGCAGTCTACCCAGAAACCGGTCTATCCGCTACGAGCAGTACTTC. Protein sequence: CASSLPRNRSIRYEQYF.

The table lists this clone with many counts. The CDR3 protein is CASSQVAGNTGELFF. CDR3 DNA sequence: TGTGCCAGCAGCCAAGTGGCAGGGAACACCGGGGAGCTGTTTTTT. V is TRBV3-1 and J is TRBJ2-2; D not certain. V was shortened by 1 base and J by 1 base, with 7 bases between the two germline ends. The V gene's germline CDR1 is LGHDT and CDR2 YNNKEL (reference sequence). CDR3 size: 15 residues.

In this sample, this clone turned up many times. The V and J genes are TRBV24-1 and TRBJ2-3; D is undetermined. From germline, CDR1 is KGHDR and CDR2 SFDVKD. The germline V and J ends were trimmed by 3 bases and 0 bases, with 3 bases remaining between them. The CDR3 totals 13 residues. DNA for the CDR3: TGTGCCACCAGTGATCGGAGCACAGATACGCAGTATTTT. Its protein product is CATSDRSTDTQYF.